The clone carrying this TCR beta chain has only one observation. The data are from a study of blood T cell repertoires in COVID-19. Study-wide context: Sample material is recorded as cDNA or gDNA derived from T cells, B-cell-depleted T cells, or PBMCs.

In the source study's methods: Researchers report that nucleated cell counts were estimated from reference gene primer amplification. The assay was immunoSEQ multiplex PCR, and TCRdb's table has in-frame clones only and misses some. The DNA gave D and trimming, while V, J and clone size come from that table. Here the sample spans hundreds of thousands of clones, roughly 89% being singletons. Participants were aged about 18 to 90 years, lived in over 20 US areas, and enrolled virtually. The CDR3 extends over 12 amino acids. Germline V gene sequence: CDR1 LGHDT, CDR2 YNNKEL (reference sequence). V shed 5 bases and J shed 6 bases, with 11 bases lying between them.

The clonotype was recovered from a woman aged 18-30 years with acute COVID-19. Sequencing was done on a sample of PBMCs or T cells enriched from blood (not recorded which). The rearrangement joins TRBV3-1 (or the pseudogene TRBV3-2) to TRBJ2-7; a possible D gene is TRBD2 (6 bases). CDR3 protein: CASSGRNPEQYF. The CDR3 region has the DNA TGTGCCAGCAGCGGGAGGAATCCCGAGCAGTACTTC.